Here is one TCR beta chain with its context. The sample originates from a study of blood T cell repertoires in COVID-19. Study at large: Acute and convalescent COVID-19 specimens originated in the United States, Italy and Spain.

The Seattle patients, enrolled during active infection, were followed longitudinally. This CDR3 spans 17 amino acids. Germline V gene data show CDR1 as LNHDA and CDR2 as SQIVND (reference sequence). Trimming took 4 bases from V and 0 from J, leaving 15 bases between them. The method was immunoSEQ multiplex PCR; TCRdb's version includes in-frame clones alone and lacks a portion of them. The sample lists under 200,000 clones, 85% seen once, with around 8% in the top ten. What was sequenced was peripheral blood. The origin of this receptor is a woman of 80 years or more with COVID-19, enrolled during active disease. The chain recombines TRBV19 with TRBJ1-4; D perhaps matches TRBD1 (5 bases). The CDR3 nucleotides read TGTGCCAGTAGTAGTACAGGCCCGCCTGCAACTAATGAAAAACTGTTTTTT. Encoded protein: CASSSTGPPATNEKLFF.